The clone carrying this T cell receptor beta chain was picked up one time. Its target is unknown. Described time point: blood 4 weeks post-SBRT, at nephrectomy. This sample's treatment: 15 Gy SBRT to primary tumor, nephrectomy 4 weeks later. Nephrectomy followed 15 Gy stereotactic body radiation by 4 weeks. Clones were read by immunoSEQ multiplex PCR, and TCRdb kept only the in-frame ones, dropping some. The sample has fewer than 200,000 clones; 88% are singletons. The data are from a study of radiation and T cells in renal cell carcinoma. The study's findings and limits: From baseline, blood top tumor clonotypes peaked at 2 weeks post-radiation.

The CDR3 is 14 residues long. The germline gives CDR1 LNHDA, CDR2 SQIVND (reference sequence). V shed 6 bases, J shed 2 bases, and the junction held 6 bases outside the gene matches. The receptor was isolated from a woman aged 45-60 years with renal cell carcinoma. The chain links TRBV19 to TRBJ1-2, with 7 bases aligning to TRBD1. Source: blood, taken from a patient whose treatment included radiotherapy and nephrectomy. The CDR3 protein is CASRRDSLNYGYTF. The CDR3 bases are TGTGCCAGTAGAAGGGACAGTCTCAACTATGGCTACACCTTC.